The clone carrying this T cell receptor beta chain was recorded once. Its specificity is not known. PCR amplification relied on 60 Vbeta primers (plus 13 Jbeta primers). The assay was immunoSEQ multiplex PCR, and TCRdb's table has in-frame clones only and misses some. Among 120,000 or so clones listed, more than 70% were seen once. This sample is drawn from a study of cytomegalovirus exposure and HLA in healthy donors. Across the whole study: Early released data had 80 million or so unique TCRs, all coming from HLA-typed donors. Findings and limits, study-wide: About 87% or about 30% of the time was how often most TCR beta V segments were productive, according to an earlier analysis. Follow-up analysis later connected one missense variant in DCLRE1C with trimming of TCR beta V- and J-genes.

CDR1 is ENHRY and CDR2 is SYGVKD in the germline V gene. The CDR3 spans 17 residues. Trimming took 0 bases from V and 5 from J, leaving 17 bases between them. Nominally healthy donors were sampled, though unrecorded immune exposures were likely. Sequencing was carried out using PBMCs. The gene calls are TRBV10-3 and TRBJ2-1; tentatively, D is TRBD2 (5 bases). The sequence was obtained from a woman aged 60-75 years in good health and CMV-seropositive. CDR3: CAISESTRLARNNEQFF. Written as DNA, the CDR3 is TGTGCCATCAGTGAGTCGACTCGGCTAGCTCGGAACAATGAGCAGTTCTTC.